The present entry profiles one T cell receptor beta chain with its context. The entry originates in a study of blood T cell repertoires in COVID-19. The CDR3 runs 12 residues. The germline CDR1 and CDR2 sequences are SGHVS and FQNEAQ. V lost 5 bases to trimming and J lost 7 bases, with 6 bases between them. Assay used: immunoSEQ multiplex PCR; TCRdb lists only in-frame clones, some missing. The data contain 150,000 or so clones, 70% to 85% of them seen just once; the ten biggest clones take up 0.63%. The sample was peripheral blood. The clonotype was recovered from a man aged 55 to 69 with COVID-19, enrolled during active disease. The chain links TRBV7-8 to TRBJ1-6; no definite D call. CDR3 nucleotide sequence: TGTGCCAGCAGCCCGCAGAATTCACCCCTCCACTTT. This encodes CASSPQNSPLHF.